The source of this TCR beta chain is a study of vaccination and CD4 T cells after COVID-19. Treatment of the sample: approximately 9-day PBMC culture with coronavirus spike peptide pools or control peptides (ViraFEST assay). By proportion, this clonotype is medium-sized. Its target is unknown. Once obtained from cultured CD4+ T cells, the DNA was sequenced using the Oncomine TCR Beta short-read assay. One entry per CDR3 protein, called by TCRdb with MiXCR from the PCR reads. The sample includes approximately 16,000 distinct CDR3 sequences, around a fifth of them seen just once. Trimming took off 0 bases at V and 2 bases at J, with 22 bases between the two ends. The germline V gene has CDR1 DFQATT and CDR2 SNEGSKA (reference sequence). The CDR3 is 18 amino acids.

The starting material was CD4+ T cells from blood, cultured in vitro, obtained before SARS-CoV-2 vaccination. The clonotype comes from a human donor who received a COVID-19 vaccine. The chain combines TRBV20-1 with TRBJ1-2, with D perhaps TRBD1 (6 bases). This chain's CDR3 is CSARDRGLRGVLNYGYTF. The CDR3, as DNA: TGCAGTGCTAGAGATAGGGGCCTTAGGGGGGTTCTGAACTATGGCTACACCTTC.